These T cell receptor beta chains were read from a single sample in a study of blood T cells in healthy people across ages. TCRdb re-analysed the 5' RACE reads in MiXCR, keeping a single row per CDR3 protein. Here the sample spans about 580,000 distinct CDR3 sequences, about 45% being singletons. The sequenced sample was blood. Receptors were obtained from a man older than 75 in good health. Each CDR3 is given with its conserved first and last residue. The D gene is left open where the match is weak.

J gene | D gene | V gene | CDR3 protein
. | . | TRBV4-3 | CASSQDGTYGGTQYF
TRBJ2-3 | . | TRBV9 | CASSRQASTDTQYF
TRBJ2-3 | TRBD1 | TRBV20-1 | CSAITLGQGQRRDTQYF
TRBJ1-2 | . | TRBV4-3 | CASSQDQGLYGYTF
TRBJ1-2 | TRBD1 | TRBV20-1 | CSATPTGKGPYGYTF
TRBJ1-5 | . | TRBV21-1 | CASSLWDRESNQPQHF
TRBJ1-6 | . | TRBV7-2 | CASSLGVRVGSPLHF
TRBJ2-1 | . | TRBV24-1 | CATSDLLDHEQFF
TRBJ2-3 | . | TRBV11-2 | CASSSSGLREDTQYF
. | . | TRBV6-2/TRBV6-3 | CASRNNEQYF
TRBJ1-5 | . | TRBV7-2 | CASSRRSGRDQPQHF